The sequence of this T cell receptor beta chain was determined in a study of blood T cell repertoires in COVID-19. The table came from immunoSEQ multiplex PCR; TCRdb's copy has only in-frame clones and leaves some out. Altogether about 74,000 clones are present, 84% being singletons, with the ten largest covering over 30%. CDR3 length equals 14 residues. CDR1 is LNHDA and CDR2 is SQIVND in the germline V gene (reference sequence). The V gene lost 4 bases and the J gene lost 4 bases, with 14 bases spanning the gap. Material for sequencing was peripheral blood. The clonotype comes from a man between 65 and 85 years old with acute or convalescent COVID-19. The chain combines TRBV19 with TRBJ2-7; TRBD1 is a possible D gene (7 bases). CDR3: CASSNVQGGYEQYF. The CDR3 DNA sequence: TGTGCCAGTAGTAACGTCCAGGGGGGTTACGAGCAGTACTTC.